One sample yielded the 15 T cell receptor beta chains listed below, sequenced in a study of blood T cell repertoires in COVID-19. Profiled with immunoSEQ multiplex PCR; TCRdb holds only in-frame clones, not every one. The table includes about 140,000 clones, around 80% detected once. Material: peripheral blood. These receptors all come from a man in his sixties with acute or convalescent COVID-19.

The chain is built from TRBV19 and TRBJ1-5; 7 bases fit TRBD1. This CDR3 has 15 amino acids. After removal of 8 bases from V and 3 bases from J, the junction contained 10 bases not matched to a gene. Germline CDR1 and CDR2: LNHDA and SQIVND (reference sequence). The CDR3 DNA sequence: TGTGCCAGTGCCGAGACAGGGCTGGTCAATCAGCCCCAGCATTTT. This sequence encodes CASAETGLVNQPQHF.

V and J are TRBV11-2 and TRBJ2-2; no clear D gene. Deletions cut 1 base from V and 2 bases from J, with 5 bases between. The CDR3 has 14 residues. The V gene's germline CDR1 is SGHAT and CDR2 FQNNGV. The CDR3 region has the DNA TGTGCCAGCAGCTTAGGGAGAAACACCGGGGAGCTGTTTTTT. The encoded protein is CASSLGRNTGELFF.

The gene calls are TRBV11-2 and TRBJ1-2; no clear D gene. V was clipped by 3 bases and J by 6 bases, with 8 bases between them. Germline CDR1 SGHAT, CDR2 FQNNGV. The CDR3 loop spans 12 amino acids. This chain's CDR3 is CASSFLGDGYTF. CDR3 DNA: TGTGCCAGCAGCTTCTTGGGAGATGGCTACACCTTC.

This clone was picked up a small number of times. The chain is built from TRBV29-1 and TRBJ2-5; 7 bases agree with TRBD1. The CDR3 has 13 amino acids. Per germline, CDR1 SQVTM and CDR2 ANQGSEA. Trimming took 6 bases from V and 1 from J; bases not matched to a gene: 5. CDR3 sequence (DNA): TGCAGCGTCGACAGGGAAATCCAAGAGACCCAGTACTTC. It is translated as CSVDREIQETQYF.

This sequence joins TRBV10-2 and TRBJ1-5; D unresolved. The CDR3 runs 14 residues. V dropped 4 bases and J dropped 6 bases, with 13 bases sitting between them. In germline, CDR1 is WSHSY, CDR2 SAAADI. CDR3 nucleotide sequence: TGCGCCAGCAGTGCTCGAAGGGAGGCTCAGCCCCAGCATTTT. Encoded protein: CASSARREAQPQHF.

This clone was detected many times. The gene calls are TRBV3-1 (or the pseudogene TRBV3-2) and TRBJ2-3; possible D gene TRBD2, 6 bases. V was shortened by 0 bases and J by 1 base, with 11 bases between the two germline ends. The CDR3 length is 16 residues. The germline CDR1 and CDR2 sequences are LGHDT and YNNKEL (reference sequence). The CDR3 bases are TGTGCCAGCAGCCAAGATTTCGCTAGCGGCACAGATACGCAGTATTTT. Translated: CASSQDFASGTDTQYF.

V gene TRBV5-5 combines with J gene TRBJ1-4; tentatively, D is TRBD1 (5 bases). Trimming removed 0 bases at V and 1 base at J, with 7 bases between. The germline CDR1 and CDR2 sequences are SGHKS and YYEKEE (reference sequence). The CDR3 covers 15 residues. The chain's CDR3 is CASSLVGQTNEKLFF. The CDR3, as DNA: TGTGCCAGCAGCTTGGTGGGGCAAACTAATGAAAAACTGTTTTTT.

The chain joins TRBV4-2 to TRBJ2-5; 7 bases are a match to TRBD2. The germline V gene has CDR1 LGHNA and CDR2 YNFKEQ. The ends lost 2 bases at V and 5 bases at J; junction bases unmatched: 5. The CDR3 length is 14 residues. The CDR3 sequence is CASSQPVGGETQYF. CDR3 nucleotide sequence: TGTGCCAGCAGCCAACCCGTGGGGGGGGAGACCCAGTACTTC.

The CDR3 nucleotides are TGTGCCAGCAGCCCGAGTGTTCATGAGCAGTTCTTC. Encoded protein: CASSPSVHEQFF. This chain joins TRBV7-9 and TRBJ2-1; D ambiguous. The ends were cut back, 5 bases at V and 8 bases at J, with 10 bases in the middle. From germline, CDR1 is SEHNR and CDR2 FQNEAQ (reference sequence). This CDR3 is 12 amino acids long.

The J gene is TRBJ2-1, the V gene TRBV15; 11 bases line up with TRBD2. Germline loops: CDR1 LNHNV, CDR2 YYDKDF (reference sequence). V gave up 4 bases and J gave up 4 bases; unmatched junction bases: 6. The CDR3 is 16 residues long. CDR3 in DNA: TGTGCCACCAGCACAGGGGGACTAGCGGCATACAATGAGCAGTTCTTC. Translating it yields CATSTGGLAAYNEQFF.

Only one count was recorded for this clone. The CDR3 nucleotides read TGTGCCAGCAGCCGGACAGGGGGATGGCAGTACTTC. Its translation: CASSRTGGWQYF. V and J are TRBV7-9 and TRBJ2-7, with 10 bases matching TRBD1. The CDR3 contains 12 residues. The junction had 4 bases not matched to a gene; V was cut back by 5 bases and J by 9 bases. CDR1 SEHNR and CDR2 FQNEAQ come from the germline V gene (reference sequence).

This clone was seen only once. CDR3 region: CASSLINEQFF. In nucleotides, the CDR3 is TGTGCCAGCAGCTTAATAAATGAGCAGTTCTTC. This chain connects TRBV13 to TRBJ2-1, with no clear D. Trimming left V 2 bases short and J 7 bases short, with 3 bases between. Looked up from germline, CDR1 is PRHDT and CDR2 is FYEKMQ (reference sequence). The CDR3 length is 11 residues.

The genes are TRBV27 and TRBJ2-7, with D perhaps matching TRBD2 (7 bases). CDR3 length: 14 amino acids. V was clipped by 3 bases and J by 6 bases, with 15 bases between them. The V gene's germline CDR1 is MNHEY and CDR2 SMNVEV (reference sequence). This CDR3 is CASSLQLGGAEQYF. The CDR3 coding sequence is TGTGCCAGCAGTTTGCAATTAGGGGGGGCCGAGCAGTACTTC.

This chain links TRBV28 with TRBJ2-7; TRBD2 matches 11 bases. V lost 6 bases, J lost 4 bases, and 8 bases stayed unmatched. This CDR3 is 15 amino acids long. Germline-derived CDR1 and CDR2 are MDHEN and SYDVKM. The CDR3 region has the DNA TGTGCCAGCAGCTTTAGCGGGAGGGCCAGATACGAGCAGTACTTC. It is translated as CASSFSGRARYEQYF.

J is TRBJ1-1 and V is TRBV6-1; D remains ambiguous. There are 14 residues in the CDR3. The V end lost 2 bases, the J end lost 0 bases, and 7 bases lay between the germline ends. The germline V gene has CDR1 MNHNS and CDR2 SASEGT. The CDR3 DNA is TGTGCCAGCAGTGAAAATGGCATGAACACTGAAGCTTTCTTT. Translation: CASSENGMNTEAFF.